This T cell receptor beta chain stems from a study of blood T cell repertoires in COVID-19. The V end was cut by 4 bases, the J end by 5 bases, with 15 bases between. CDR3 size: 15 residues. Germline CDR1 and CDR2: MRHNA and SNTAGT. Profiling relied on immunoSEQ multiplex PCR, and the TCRdb table lists in-frame clones only, not all of them. Of around 290,000 clones listed, roughly 87% are singletons. The clonotype comes from a woman aged 25 to 39 who had recovered from COVID-19. The chain joins TRBV6-4 to TRBJ2-1; TRBD2 is a possible D gene (5 bases). The sample consisted of PBMCs or T cells enriched from blood (not recorded which). DNA for the CDR3: TGTGCCAGCAGTGTCTTCAGCGGTGCTGACAATGAGCAGTTCTTC. It encodes CASSVFSGADNEQFF.